A single sample is the source of the 3 T cell receptor beta chains below, sequenced in a study of shared clonotypes between healthy human individuals. Only in-frame clones appear in the TCRdb table, and some are missing; sequencing was by immunoSEQ multiplex PCR. The sample records a few million clones, under 97% being singletons. Sequenced sample: naive CD4+ T cells sorted from blood. Subset: CD45RA+ positively selected. The receptors were sampled from a man younger than 35 in good health.

This clone is a singleton in its sample. The chain combines TRBV5-8 with TRBJ2-7, with D perhaps assigned TRBD1 or TRBD2 (5 bases each). The germline V and J ends were trimmed by 5 bases and 3 bases, with 18 bases remaining between them. Per germline, CDR1 SGHTS and CDR2 YDEGEE. The CDR3 length is 15 residues. CDR3 nucleotide sequence: TGTGCCAGCAGATCCCCGGGGCCGGGCCTCTACGAGCAGTACTTC. It codes for CASRSPGPGLYEQYF.

This chain joins TRBV27 and TRBJ1-6; D is unresolved. CDR3 length: 15 amino acids. Per germline, CDR1 MNHEY and CDR2 SMNVEV (reference sequence). V dropped 1 base and J dropped 7 bases, with 11 bases sitting between them. CDR3 sequence reads: CASSLWAGRNSPLHF. The CDR3 DNA sequence: TGTGCCAGCAGTTTATGGGCAGGAAGGAATTCACCCCTCCACTTT.

Notes on this clone: This CDR3 is also generated by other DNA sequences in the sample. The chain employs TRBV6-5 and TRBJ2-7; 7 bases align to TRBD2. After removal of 2 bases from V and 4 bases from J, the junction contained 5 bases not matched to a gene. The length of the CDR3 is 14 residues. Germline assignment: CDR1 MNHEY and CDR2 SVGAGI. The CDR3 is CASSYRTRGYEQYF. The CDR3 DNA is TGTGCCAGCAGTTACCGGACTAGAGGTTACGAGCAGTACTTC.